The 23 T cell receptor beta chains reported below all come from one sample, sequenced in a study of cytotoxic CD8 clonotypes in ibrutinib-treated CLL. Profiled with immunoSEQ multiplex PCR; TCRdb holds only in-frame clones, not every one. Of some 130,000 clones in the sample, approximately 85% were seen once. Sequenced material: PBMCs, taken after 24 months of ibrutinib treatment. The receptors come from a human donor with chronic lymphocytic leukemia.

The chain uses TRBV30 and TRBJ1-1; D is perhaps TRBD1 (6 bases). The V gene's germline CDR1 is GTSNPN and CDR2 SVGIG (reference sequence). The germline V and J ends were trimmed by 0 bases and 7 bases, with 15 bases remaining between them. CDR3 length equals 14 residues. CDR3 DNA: TGTGCCTGGAGTGTACTCGGGGGGGCGATTGAAGCTTTCTTT. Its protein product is CAWSVLGGAIEAFF.

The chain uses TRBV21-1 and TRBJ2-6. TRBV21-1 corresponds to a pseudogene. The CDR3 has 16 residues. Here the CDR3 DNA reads TGTGCCAGCAGCAAAGTTAAAAGCTCTGGGGCCAACGTCCTGACTTTC. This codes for CASSKVKSSGANVLTF.

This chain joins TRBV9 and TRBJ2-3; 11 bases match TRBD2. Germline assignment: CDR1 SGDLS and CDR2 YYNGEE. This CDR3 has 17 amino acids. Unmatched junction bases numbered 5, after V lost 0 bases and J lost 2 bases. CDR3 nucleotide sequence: TGTGCCAGCAGCGTAGGCCTAGCGGGAGGTCTCACAGATACGCAGTATTTT. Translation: CASSVGLAGGLTDTQYF.

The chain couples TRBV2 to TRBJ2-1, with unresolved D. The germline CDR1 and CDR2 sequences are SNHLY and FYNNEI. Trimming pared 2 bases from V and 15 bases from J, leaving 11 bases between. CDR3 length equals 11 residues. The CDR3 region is CASSESRTPFF. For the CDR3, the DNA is TGTGCCAGCAGTGAATCTCGTACCCCGTTCTTC.

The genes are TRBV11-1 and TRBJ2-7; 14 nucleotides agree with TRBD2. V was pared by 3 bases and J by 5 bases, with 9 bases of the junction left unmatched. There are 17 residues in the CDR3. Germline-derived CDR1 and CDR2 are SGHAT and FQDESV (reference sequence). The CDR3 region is CASSFGGTSGRLNEQYF. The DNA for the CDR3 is TGTGCCAGCAGCTTCGGTGGGACTAGCGGGAGATTGAACGAGCAGTACTTC.

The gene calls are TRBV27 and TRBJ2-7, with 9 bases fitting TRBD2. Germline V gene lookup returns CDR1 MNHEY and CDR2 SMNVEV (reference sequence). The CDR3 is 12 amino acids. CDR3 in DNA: TGTGGTACCCGCGGGAGGGCCTACGAGCAGTACTTC. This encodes CGTRGRAYEQYF.

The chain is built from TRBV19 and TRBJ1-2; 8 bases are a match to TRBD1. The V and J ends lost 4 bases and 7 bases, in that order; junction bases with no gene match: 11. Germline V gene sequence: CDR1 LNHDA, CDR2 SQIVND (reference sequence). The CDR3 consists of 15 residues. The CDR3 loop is CASSTTRTGQGGYTF. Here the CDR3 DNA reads TGTGCCAGTAGTACCACGCGGACAGGGCAGGGTGGCTACACCTTC.

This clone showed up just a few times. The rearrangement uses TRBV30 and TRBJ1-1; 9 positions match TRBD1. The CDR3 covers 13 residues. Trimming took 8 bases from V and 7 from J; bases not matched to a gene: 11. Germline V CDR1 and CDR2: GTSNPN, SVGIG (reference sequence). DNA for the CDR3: TGTGCCATGGCGAAGGGACAGGGTATTGAAGCTTTCTTT. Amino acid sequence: CAMAKGQGIEAFF.

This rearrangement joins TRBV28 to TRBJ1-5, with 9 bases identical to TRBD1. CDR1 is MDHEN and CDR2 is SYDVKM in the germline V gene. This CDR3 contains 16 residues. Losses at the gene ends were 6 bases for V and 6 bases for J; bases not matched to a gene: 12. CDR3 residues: CASRTGGEIAGQPQHF. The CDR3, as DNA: TGTGCCAGCAGGACAGGGGGGGAAATAGCGGGTCAGCCCCAGCATTTT.

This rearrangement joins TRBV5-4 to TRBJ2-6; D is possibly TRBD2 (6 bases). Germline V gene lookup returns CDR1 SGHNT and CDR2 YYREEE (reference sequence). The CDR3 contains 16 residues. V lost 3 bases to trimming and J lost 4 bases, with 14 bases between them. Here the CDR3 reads CASSWRGSRGANVLTF. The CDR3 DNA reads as TGTGCCAGCAGCTGGAGGGGATCGCGGGGGGCCAACGTCCTGACTTTC.

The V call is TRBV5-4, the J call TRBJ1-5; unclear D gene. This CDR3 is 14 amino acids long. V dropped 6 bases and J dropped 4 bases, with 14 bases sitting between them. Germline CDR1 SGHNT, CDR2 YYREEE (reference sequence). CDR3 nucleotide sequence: TGTGCCAGCACCAGGTACGGAGTTAATCAGCCCCAGCATTTT. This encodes CASTRYGVNQPQHF.

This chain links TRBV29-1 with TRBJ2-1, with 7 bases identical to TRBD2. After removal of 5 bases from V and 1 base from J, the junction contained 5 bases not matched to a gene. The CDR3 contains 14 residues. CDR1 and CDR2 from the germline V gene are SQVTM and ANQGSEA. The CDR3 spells CSVFWRESYNEQFF. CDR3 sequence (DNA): TGCAGCGTTTTCTGGCGGGAGTCCTACAATGAGCAGTTCTTC.

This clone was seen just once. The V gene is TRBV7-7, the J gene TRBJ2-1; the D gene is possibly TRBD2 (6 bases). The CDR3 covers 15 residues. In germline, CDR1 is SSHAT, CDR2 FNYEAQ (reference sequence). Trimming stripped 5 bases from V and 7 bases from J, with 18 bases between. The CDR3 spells CASSLGRGGLNEQFF. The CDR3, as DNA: TGTGCCAGCAGCCTCGGGCGGGGAGGTCTTAATGAGCAGTTCTTC.

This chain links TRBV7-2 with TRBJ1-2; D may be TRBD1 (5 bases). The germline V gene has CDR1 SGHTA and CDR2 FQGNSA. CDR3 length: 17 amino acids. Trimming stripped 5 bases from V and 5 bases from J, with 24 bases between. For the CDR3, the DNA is TGTGCCAGCAGCACAGAGGGACCAGACAGTTCTCCTTATGGCTACACCTTC. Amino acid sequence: CASSTEGPDSSPYGYTF.

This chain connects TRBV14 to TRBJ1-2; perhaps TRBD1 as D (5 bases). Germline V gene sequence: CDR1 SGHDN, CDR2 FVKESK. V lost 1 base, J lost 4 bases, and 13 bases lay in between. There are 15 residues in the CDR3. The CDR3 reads CASSQGSAGTYGYTF. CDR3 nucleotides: TGTGCCAGCAGCCAAGGGTCGGCCGGGACCTATGGCTACACCTTC.

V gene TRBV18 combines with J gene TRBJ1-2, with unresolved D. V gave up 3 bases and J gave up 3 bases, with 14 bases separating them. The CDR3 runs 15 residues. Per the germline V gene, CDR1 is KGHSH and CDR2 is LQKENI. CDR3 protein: CASSPTISMDYGYTF. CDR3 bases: TGTGCCAGCTCACCTACGATCTCTATGGACTATGGCTACACCTTC.

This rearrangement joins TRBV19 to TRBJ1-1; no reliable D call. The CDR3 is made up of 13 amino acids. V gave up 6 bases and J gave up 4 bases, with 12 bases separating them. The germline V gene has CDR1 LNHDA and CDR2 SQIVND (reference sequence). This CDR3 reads CASSPRHVTEAFF. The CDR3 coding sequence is TGTGCCAGTAGCCCTAGACACGTCACTGAAGCTTTCTTT.

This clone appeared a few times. In nucleotides, the CDR3 is TGCGCCAGCAGCTCGAGCCGGACACGTAATGAAAAACTGTTTTTT. It codes for CASSSSRTRNEKLFF. The genes are TRBV5-1 and TRBJ1-4; tentative D call: TRBD1 (5 bases). The CDR3 spans 15 residues. From germline, CDR1 is SGHRS and CDR2 YFSETQ. V lost 3 bases and J 4 bases, leaving 13 bases between the germline ends.

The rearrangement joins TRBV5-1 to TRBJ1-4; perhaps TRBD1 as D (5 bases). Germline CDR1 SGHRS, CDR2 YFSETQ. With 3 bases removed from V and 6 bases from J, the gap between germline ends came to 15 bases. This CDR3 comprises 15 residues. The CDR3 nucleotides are TGCGCCAGCAGCTCGCGGGGTGGGACGGATGAAAAACTGTTTTTT. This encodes CASSSRGGTDEKLFF.

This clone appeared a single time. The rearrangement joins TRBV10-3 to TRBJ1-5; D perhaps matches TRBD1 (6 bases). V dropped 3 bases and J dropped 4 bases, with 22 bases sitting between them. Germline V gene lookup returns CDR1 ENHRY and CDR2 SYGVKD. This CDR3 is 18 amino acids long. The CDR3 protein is CAISEGRGVFRDNQPQHF. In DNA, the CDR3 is TGTGCCATCAGTGAAGGTAGGGGGGTGTTTCGAGATAATCAGCCCCAGCATTTT.

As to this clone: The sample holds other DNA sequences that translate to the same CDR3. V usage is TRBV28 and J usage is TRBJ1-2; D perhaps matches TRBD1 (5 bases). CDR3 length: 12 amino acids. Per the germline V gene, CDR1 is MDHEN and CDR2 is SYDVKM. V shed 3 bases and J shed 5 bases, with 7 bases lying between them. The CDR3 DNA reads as TGTGCCAGCAGTTTTAAGGGGTATGGCTACACCTTC. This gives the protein CASSFKGYGYTF.

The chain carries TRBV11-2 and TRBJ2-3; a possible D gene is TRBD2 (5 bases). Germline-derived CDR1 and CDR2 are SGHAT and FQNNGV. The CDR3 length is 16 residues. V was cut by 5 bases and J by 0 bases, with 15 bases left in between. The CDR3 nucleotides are TGTGCCAGCAGCCCGATCGGACTCCCTAGCACAGATACGCAGTATTTT. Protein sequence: CASSPIGLPSTDTQYF.

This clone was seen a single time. CDR3 DNA sequence: TGTGCCATCAGTGTGGTGGAGGGGCGCGGTAACACCGGGGAGCTGTTTTTT. Translating it yields CAISVVEGRGNTGELFF. The chain is built from TRBV10-3 and TRBJ2-2; maybe TRBD2 (6 bases). This CDR3 has 17 residues. Germline CDR1 reads ENHRY; CDR2 reads SYGVKD. Trimming cost V 4 bases and J 2 bases, with 17 bases left between them.